This T cell receptor (beta chain) was identified in a study of T-cell reconstitution after alpha-beta-depleted transplantation in children. Study results and limitations: Two months or so post-transplant, alpha-beta T cells reportedly derived from several hundred expanded graft clones. By one year post-transplant, T-cell counts and diversity largely arose from T cells that were newly produced. Some patients' high day-60 TCRbeta diversity was attributed to recipient cells surviving conditioning.

The CDR3 sequence is 13 residues long. The junction had 7 bases not matched to a gene; V was cut back by 4 bases and J by 8 bases. This clonotype was observed many times. No antigen is known for it. For TCRbeta, the library was prepared with unique molecular identifiers. Using its own MiXCR run on the PCR reads, TCRdb lists one record per CDR3 protein. The table lists 240,000 or so distinct CDR3 sequences, roughly 8% of them singletons, with approximately 6.3% in the top ten. The rearrangement joins TRBV12-3 or TRBV12-4 to TRBJ1-2; 7 nucleotides agree with TRBD1. This clonotype was obtained from a male patient aged 5 to 17 who had a stem cell transplant for acute lymphoblastic leukemia, so the T cells may come from the graft donor. Sequencing used PBMCs, mostly from graft donor cells, obtained 180 days after TCRalphabeta/CD19-depleted stem cell transplant. CDR3 nucleotides: TGTGCCAGCAGTTCCCGGACAGGAATCGGCTACACCTTC. Translating gives CASSSRTGIGYTF.